This TCR beta chain stems from a study of monozygotic twins with inflammatory bowel disease (dated by TCRdb to the late 2010s). About the full investigation: The full study comprised some 30 monozygotic twin pairs: nine German pairs (four IBD-concordant, five IBD-discordant) and 19 IBD-discordant Danish pairs. Disease-associated traits were sought mainly through comparisons between IBD patients and their genetically identical healthy co-twins within discordant pairs. Each individual had, on average, about 151 000 unique TCRalpha sequences and 181 000 unique TCRbeta sequences available for analysis.

Summary of the overall study and its limitations: Because patients were on differing immunosuppressive treatments, the repertoires may have picked up extra background noise and inter-individual variability. No difference in repertoire similarity was observed between concordant and discordant twins, possibly owing to limited statistical power. IBD patients had lower TCRbeta repertoire diversity, measured by the inverse Simpson index, than their healthy co-twins. Compared with healthy twins, IBD patients shared fewer clonotypes with other individuals, and the difference was most pronounced in patients with signs of disease activity. No single strong signal or clonotype linked to IBD turned up in the results, so the idea that one exists was not supported. The analysis was unable to tell apart different T cell subtypes.

The protocol used for the library was 5' RACE. For each TCR library, 3,500 to 4,000 ng of total RNA was used. For each sample, cDNA was synthesized in eight separate reactions using SMARTScribe reverse transcriptase. Unique molecular identifiers containing a 6-nucleotide sample barcode were introduced through template switching during cDNA synthesis. Two nested PCRs of about 15 and 9 cycles amplified the TCRalpha and TCRbeta cDNA, and bead purification followed each PCR. Before amplification, the cDNA was treated with uracil DNA-glycosylase and purified using the QIAquick PCR purification kit. The second PCR was the step at which Illumina TruSeq-compatible adapters and sample-specific barcodes were added. TapeStation and Qubit were used to check library quality and concentration, and around 4.5 ng of each library went into the pool. Sequencing of pooled libraries was carried out on an Illumina HiSeq2500 single-index Rapid Run using 2 x 100 bp reads and custom sequencing primers. The original methods were these. MiGEC version 1.2.6 was used for UMI-based consensus assembly to correct PCR and sequencing errors. MiXCR version 2.1.1 was used to carry out V(D)J alignment, clonotype assembly and CDR3 extraction. Normalisation of gene usage, clonotype sharing and MAIT/NKT TCR abundance was achieved by analysing the top 1000, 10 000 and 20 000 clonotypes per sample. Diversity was computed as the inverse Simpson index with the vegan R package after downsampling to 27 000 UMIs. Paired Mann-Whitney U tests were applied to discordant twin pairs, and Benjamini-Hochberg correction was used for multiple testing. TCRdb reprocessed the reads and lists each CDR3 protein sequence as a single entry, with no DNA. TCRdb's processing, not the authors' own work, is the source of the V and J calls. This sample's table lists about 380,000 distinct CDR3 sequences. The ten largest account for 2% to 3% of the sample.

On this clonotype: What this receptor recognizes is not known.

The CDR3 runs 14 residues from the cysteine to the phenylalanine. Nucleotide data are not available. CDR1 and CDR2 are read off the germline V gene as SNHLY and FYNNEI. From each donor, a roughly 2.4 ml peripheral blood sample was collected into PAXgene tubes and kept at -80 degrees C. Without T cell sorting, total RNA was isolated from whole blood using the PAXgene blood miRNA kit on an automated QIAcube. Deep TCRalpha and TCRbeta repertoire profiling with unique molecular barcoding was performed on peripheral blood of monozygotic twin pairs concordant or discordant for inflammatory bowel disease. Smoking habits were recorded for all twin pairs, and individuals were classified as current, former or never smokers.

The chain couples TRBV2 to TRBJ2-2; as DNA is missing, the TRBD1 call by TCRdb cannot be tested. The TCR originated in a human donor with ulcerative colitis or Crohn's disease, or a healthy co-twin of an affected twin (not recorded which). The source material was blood. The CDR3 region has the sequence CASSGKTGTGELFF.